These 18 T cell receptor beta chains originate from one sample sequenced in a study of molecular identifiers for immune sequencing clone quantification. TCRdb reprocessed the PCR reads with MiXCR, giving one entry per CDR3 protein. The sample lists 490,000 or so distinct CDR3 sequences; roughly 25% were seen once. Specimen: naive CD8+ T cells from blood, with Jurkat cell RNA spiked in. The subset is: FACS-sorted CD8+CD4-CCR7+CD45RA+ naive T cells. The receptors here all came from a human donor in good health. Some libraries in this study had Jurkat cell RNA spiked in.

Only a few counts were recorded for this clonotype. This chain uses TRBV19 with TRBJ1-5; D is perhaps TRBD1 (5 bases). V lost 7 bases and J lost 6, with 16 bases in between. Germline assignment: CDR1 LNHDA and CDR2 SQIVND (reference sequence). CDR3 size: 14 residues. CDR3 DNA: TGTGCCAGTACCACCTCCCCAGGGTTTCAGCCCCAGCATTTT. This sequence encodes CASTTSPGFQPQHF.

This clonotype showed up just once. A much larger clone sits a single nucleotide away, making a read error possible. The CDR3 loop is CASSQEVIADSAYEQYF. The CDR3 DNA follows: TGCGCCAGCAGCCAAGAAGTAATAGCGGATTCAGCCTACGAGCAGTACTTC. The V and J genes are TRBV4-3 and TRBJ2-7, with TRBD2 as a possible D gene (6 bases). Germline V gene lookup returns CDR1 LGHNA and CDR2 YSLEER. CDR3 size: 17 residues. V was clipped by 0 bases and J by 2 bases, with 17 bases between them.

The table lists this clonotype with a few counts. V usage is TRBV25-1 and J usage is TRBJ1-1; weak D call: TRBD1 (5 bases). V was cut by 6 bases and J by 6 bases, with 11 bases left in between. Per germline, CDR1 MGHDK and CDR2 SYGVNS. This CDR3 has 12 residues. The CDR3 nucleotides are TGTGCCAGCAGATTGGGGGTAGCTGAAGCTTTCTTT. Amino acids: CASRLGVAEAFF.

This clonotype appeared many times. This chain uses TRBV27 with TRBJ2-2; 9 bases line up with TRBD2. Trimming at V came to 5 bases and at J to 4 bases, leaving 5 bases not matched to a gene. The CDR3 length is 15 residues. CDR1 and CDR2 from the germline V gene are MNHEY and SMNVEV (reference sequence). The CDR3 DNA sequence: TGTGCCAGCAGTCCCCTAGCGGGGAGCACCGGGGAGCTGTTTTTT. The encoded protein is CASSPLAGSTGELFF.

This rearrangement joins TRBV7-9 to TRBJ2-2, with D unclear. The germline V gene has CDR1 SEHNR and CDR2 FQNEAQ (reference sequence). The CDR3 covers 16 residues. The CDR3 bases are TGTGCAAATCAATCGGTAAAAGGAGATGGTACCGGGGAGCTGTTTTTT. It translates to CANQSVKGDGTGELFF.

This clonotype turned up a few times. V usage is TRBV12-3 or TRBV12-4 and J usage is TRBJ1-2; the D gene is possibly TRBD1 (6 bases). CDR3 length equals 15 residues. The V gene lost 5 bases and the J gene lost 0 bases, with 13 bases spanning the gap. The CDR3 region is CASSRGQSPNYGYTF. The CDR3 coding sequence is TGTGCCAGCAGTCGAGGACAGAGTCCTAACTATGGCTACACCTTC.

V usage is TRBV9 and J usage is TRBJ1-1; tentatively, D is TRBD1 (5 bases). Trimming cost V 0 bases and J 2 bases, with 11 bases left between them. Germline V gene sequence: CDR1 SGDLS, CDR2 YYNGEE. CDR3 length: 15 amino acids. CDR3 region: CASSVVPGDNTEAFF. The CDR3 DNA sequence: TGTGCCAGCAGCGTAGTTCCGGGGGACAACACTGAAGCTTTCTTT.

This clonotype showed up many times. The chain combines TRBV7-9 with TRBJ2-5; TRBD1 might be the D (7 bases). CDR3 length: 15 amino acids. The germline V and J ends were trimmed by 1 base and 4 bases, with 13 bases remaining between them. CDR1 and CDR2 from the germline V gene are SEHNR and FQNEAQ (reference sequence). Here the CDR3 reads CASSLVLAGGETQYF. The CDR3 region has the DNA TGTGCCAGCAGCTTAGTACTAGCAGGGGGAGAGACCCAGTACTTC. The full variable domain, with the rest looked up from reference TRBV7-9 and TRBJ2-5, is DTGVSQNPRHKITKRGQNVTFRCDPISEHNRLYWYRQTLGQGPEFLTYFQNEAQLEKSRLLSDRFSAERPKGSFSTLEIQRTEQGDSAMYLCASSLVLAGGETQYFGPGTRLLVL.

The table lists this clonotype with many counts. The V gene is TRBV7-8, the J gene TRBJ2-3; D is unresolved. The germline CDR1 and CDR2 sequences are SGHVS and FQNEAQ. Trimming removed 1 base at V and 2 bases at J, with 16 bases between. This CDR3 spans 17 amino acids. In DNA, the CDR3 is TGTGCCAGCAGCTTAGAACTTTCAGTCCCGAACACAGATACGCAGTATTTT. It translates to CASSLELSVPNTDTQYF.

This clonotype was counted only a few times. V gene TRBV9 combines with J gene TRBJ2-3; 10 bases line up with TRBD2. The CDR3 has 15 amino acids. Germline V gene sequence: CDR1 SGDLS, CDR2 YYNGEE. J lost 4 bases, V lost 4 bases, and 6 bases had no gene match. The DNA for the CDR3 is TGTGCCAGCAGCAATGGACTAGCGGACTCAGATACGCAGTATTTT. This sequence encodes CASSNGLADSDTQYF.

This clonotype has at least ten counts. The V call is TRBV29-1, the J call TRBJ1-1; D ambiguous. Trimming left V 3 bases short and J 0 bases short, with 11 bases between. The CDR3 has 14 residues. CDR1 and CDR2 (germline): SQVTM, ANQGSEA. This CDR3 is CSVDPGSMNTEAFF. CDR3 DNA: TGCAGCGTTGATCCAGGATCCATGAACACTGAAGCTTTCTTT. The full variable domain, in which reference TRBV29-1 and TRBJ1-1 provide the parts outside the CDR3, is SAVISQKPSRDICQRGTSLTIQCQVDSQVTMMFWYRQQPGQSLTLIATANQGSEATYESGFVIDKFPISRPNLTFSTLTVSNMSPEDSSIYLCSVDPGSMNTEAFFGQGTRLTVV.

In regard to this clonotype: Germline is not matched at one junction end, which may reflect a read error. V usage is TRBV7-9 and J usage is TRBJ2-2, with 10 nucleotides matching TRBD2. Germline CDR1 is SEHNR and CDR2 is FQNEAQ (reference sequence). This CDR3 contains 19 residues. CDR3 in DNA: TGTGCCAGCAGCCCCCCGGTCCCAGCGGGAGGGCCGAACACCGGGGCGCTGTTTTTT. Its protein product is CASSPPVPAGGPNTGALFF.

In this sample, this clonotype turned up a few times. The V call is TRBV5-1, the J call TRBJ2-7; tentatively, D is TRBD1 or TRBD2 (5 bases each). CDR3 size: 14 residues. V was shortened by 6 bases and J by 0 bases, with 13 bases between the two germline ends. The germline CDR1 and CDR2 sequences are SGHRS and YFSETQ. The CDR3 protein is CASTVEGNSYEQYF. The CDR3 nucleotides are TGCGCCAGCACCGTCGAGGGGAACTCCTACGAGCAGTACTTC.

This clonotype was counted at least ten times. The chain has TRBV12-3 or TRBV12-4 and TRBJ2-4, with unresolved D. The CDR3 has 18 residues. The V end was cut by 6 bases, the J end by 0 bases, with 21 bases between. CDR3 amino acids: CASSRVGSESLAKNIQYF. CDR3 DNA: TGTGCCAGCAGCCGAGTAGGGTCCGAAAGTCTAGCCAAAAACATTCAGTACTTC.

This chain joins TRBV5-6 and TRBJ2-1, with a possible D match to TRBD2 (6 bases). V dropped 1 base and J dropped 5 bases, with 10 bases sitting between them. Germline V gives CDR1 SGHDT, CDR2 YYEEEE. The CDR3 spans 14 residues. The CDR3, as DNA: TGTGCCAGCAGCTTGTATGCGGGACACAATGAGCAGTTCTTC. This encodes CASSLYAGHNEQFF.

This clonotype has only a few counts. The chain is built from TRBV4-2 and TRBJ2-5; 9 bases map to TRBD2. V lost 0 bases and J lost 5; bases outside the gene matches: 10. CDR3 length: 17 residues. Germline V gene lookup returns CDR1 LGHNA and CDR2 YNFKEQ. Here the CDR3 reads CASSQEREGALGETQYF. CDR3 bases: TGTGCCAGCAGCCAAGAGCGGGAGGGCGCATTAGGGGAGACCCAGTACTTC.

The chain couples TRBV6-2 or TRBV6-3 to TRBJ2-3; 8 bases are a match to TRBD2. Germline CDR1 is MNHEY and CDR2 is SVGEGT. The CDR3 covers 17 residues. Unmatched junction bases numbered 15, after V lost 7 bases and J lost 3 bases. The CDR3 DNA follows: TGTGCCAGCAATCCAATTGGAGCGGGGGTTATGACAGATACGCAGTATTTT. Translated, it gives CASNPIGAGVMTDTQYF.

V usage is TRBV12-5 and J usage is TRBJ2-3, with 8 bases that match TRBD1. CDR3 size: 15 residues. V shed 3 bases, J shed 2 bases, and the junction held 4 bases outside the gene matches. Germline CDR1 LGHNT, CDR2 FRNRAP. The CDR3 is CASGFLQGATDTQYF. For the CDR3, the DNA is TGTGCTAGTGGTTTTCTCCAGGGGGCCACAGATACGCAGTATTTT.